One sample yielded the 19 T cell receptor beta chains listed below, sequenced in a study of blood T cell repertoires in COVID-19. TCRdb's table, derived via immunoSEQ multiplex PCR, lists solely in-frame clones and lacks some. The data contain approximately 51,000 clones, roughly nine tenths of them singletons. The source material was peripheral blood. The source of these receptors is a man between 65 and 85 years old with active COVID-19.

The CDR3 DNA reads as TGTGCCAGCAGCGTTGGACAGGGTATCTACGAGCAGTACTTC. This translates into CASSVGQGIYEQYF. The chain is built from TRBV7-8 and TRBJ2-7, with TRBD1 identical over 8 bases. V dropped 5 bases and J dropped 3; count of bases not matched to a gene: 6. CDR3 length equals 14 residues. The germline V gene encodes CDR1 SGHVS and CDR2 FQNEAQ.

DNA for the CDR3: TGCGCCAGCAGTCCCGACAGACACTCTGGAAACACCATATATTTT. This gives the protein CASSPDRHSGNTIYF. The chain carries TRBV10-1 and TRBJ1-3; D may be TRBD1 (5 bases). The V gene lost 5 bases and the J gene lost 0 bases, with 11 bases spanning the gap. This CDR3 comprises 15 residues. Germline V gives CDR1 WNHNN, CDR2 SYGVQD (reference sequence).

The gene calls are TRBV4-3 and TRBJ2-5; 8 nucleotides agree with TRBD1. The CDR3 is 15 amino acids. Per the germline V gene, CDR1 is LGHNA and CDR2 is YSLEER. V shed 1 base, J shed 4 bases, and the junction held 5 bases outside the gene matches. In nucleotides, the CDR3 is TGCGCCAGCAGCCAAGCTGGACAGGGAGTAGAGACCCAGTACTTC. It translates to CASSQAGQGVETQYF.

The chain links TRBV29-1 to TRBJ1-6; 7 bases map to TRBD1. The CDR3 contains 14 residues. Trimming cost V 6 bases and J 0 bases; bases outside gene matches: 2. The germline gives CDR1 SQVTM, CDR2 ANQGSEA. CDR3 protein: CSVRTGSYNSPLHF. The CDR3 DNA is TGCAGCGTACGGACAGGCTCCTATAATTCACCCCTCCACTTT. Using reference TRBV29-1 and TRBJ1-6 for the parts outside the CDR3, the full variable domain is SAVISQKPSRDICQRGTSLTIQCQVDSQVTMMFWYRQQPGQSLTLIATANQGSEATYESGFVIDKFPISRPNLTFSTLTVSNMSPEDSSIYLCSVRTGSYNSPLHFGNGTRLTVT.

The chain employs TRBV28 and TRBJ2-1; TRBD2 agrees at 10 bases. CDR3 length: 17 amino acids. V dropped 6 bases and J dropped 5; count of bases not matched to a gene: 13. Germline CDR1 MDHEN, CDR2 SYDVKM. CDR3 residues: CASSRAWTSGGDNEQFF. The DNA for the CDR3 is TGTGCCAGCAGCCGAGCGTGGACTAGCGGCGGAGACAATGAGCAGTTCTTC. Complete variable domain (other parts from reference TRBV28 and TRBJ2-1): DVKVTQSSRYLVKRTGEKVFLECVQDMDHENMFWYRQDPGLGLRLIYFSYDVKMKEKGDIPEGYSVSREKKERFSLILESASTNQTSMYLCASSRAWTSGGDNEQFFGPGTRLTVL.

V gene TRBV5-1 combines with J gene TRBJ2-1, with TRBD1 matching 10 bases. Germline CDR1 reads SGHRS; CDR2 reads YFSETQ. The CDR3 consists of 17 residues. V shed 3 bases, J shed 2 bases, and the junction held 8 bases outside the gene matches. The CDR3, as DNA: TGCGCCAGCAGCTCCAACTCCGGGACAGGGGCCTACAATGAGCAGTTCTTC. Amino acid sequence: CASSSNSGTGAYNEQFF.

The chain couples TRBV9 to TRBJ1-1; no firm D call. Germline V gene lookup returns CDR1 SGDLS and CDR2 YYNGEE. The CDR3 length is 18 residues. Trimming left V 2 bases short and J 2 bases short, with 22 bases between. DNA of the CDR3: TGTGCCAGCAGCGTCCCCGGATCGGGTACACTAGCAAACACTGAAGCTTTCTTT. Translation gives CASSVPGSGTLANTEAFF. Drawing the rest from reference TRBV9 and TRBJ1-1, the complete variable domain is DSGVTQTPKHLITATGQRVTLRCSPRSGDLSVYWYQQSLDQGLQFLIQYYNGEERAKGNILERFSAQQFPDLHSELNLSSLELGDSALYFCASSVPGSGTLANTEAFFGQGTRLTVV.

CDR3 coding DNA: TGTGCCAGCAGCGCACAGGGAAACACTGAAGCTTTCTTT. It encodes CASSAQGNTEAFF. This chain uses TRBV9 with TRBJ1-1; D may be TRBD1 (6 bases). Germline values: CDR1 SGDLS, CDR2 YYNGEE. V lost 3 bases to trimming and J lost 2 bases, with 8 bases between them. The CDR3 runs to 13 residues.

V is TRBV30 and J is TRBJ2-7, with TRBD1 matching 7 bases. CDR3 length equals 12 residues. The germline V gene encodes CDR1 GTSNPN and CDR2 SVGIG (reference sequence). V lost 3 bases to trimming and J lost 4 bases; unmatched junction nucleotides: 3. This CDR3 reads CAWSPDRYEQYF. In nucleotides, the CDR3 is TGTGCCTGGAGCCCGGACAGGTACGAGCAGTACTTC.

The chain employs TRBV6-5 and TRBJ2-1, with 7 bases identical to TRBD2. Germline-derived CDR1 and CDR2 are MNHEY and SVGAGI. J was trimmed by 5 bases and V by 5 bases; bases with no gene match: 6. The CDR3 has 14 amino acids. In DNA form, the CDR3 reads TGTGCCAGCAGTCGCCCGGGACTAAACAATGAGCAGTTCTTC. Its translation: CASSRPGLNNEQFF.

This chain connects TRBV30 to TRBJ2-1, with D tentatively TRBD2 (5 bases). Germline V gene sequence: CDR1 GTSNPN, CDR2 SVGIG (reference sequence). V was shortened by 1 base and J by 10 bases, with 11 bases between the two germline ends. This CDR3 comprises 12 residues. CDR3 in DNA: TGTGCCTGGAGTGCAATGGGCGGGGAGCAGTTCTTC. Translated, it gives CAWSAMGGEQFF.

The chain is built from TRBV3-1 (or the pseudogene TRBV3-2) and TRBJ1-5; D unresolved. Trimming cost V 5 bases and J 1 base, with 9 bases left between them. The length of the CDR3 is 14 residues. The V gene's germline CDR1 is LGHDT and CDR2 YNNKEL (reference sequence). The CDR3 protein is CASSVAGSNQPQHF. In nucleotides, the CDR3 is TGTGCCAGCAGCGTCGCCGGGAGCAATCAGCCCCAGCATTTT.

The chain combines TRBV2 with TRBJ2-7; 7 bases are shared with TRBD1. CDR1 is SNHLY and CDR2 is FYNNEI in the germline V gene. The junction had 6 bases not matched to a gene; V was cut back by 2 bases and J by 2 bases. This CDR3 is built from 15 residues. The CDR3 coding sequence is TGTGCCAGCAGTGAAACAGGGGCGTATACCTACGAGCAGTACTTC. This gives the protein CASSETGAYTYEQYF.

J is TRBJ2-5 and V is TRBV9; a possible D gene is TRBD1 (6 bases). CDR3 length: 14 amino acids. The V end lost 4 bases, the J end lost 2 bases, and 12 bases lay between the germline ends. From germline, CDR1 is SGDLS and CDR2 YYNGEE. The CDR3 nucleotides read TGTGCCAGCAGCCCCGGGACACCACAAGAGACCCAGTACTTC. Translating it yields CASSPGTPQETQYF.

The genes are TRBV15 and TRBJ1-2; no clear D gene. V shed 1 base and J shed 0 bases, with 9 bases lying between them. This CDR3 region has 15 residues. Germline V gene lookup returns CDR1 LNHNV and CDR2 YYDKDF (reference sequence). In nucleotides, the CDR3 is TGTGCCACCAGCAGAGTATTAGAGGCTAACTATGGCTACACCTTC. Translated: CATSRVLEANYGYTF.

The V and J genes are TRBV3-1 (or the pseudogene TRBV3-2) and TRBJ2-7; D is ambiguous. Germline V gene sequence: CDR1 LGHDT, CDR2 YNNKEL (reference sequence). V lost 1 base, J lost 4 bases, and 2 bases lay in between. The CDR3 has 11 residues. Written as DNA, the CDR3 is TGTGCCAGCAGCCAAGCTTACGAGCAGTACTTC. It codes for CASSQAYEQYF.

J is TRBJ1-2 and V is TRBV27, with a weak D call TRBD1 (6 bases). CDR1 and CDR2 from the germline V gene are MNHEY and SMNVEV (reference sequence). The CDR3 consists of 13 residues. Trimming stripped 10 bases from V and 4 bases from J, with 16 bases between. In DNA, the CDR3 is TGTGCCACCTCAGGGGAGGGGACCTATGGCTACACCTTC. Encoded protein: CATSGEGTYGYTF.

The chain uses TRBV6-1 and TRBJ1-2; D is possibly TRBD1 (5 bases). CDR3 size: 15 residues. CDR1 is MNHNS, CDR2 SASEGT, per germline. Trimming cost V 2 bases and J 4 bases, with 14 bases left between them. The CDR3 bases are TGTGCCAGCAGTGAAATCCGGGGGGATGGCTATGGCTACACCTTC. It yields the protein CASSEIRGDGYGYTF.

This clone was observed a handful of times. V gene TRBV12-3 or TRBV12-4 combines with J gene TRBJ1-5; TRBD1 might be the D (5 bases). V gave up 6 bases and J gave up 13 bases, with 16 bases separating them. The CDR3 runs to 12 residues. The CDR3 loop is CASSDLGGAQHF. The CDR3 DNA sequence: TGTGCCAGCAGCGATTTGGGAGGGGCTCAGCATTTT.